The present T cell receptor (beta chain) was sequenced within a study of patients and donors after allogeneic stem cell transplantation. TCRdb re-derived calls from the RT-PCR reads in MiXCR, one entry per CDR3 protein. This table has about 210,000 distinct CDR3 sequences, 38% appearing once. The source of this sequence is a human donor who was either an allogeneic HSCT recipient or a stem cell or donor lymphocyte infusion donor (not recorded which). It is not recorded whose cells these are; they may come from a transplant donor. Sample: blood, either unsorted or a sorted T cell fraction (not recorded which).

The CDR3, as DNA: TGCGCCAGCAGCCAAGAGCTCGGGGGCGGCAATCAGCCCCAGCATTTT. Translating gives CASSQELGGGNQPQHF. The V call is TRBV4-1, the J call TRBJ1-5, with a possible D match to TRBD1 (6 bases). CDR3 length equals 16 residues. Trimming removed 0 bases from V and 2 bases from J, with 11 bases in between. The germline V gene has CDR1 MGHRA and CDR2 YSYEKL.